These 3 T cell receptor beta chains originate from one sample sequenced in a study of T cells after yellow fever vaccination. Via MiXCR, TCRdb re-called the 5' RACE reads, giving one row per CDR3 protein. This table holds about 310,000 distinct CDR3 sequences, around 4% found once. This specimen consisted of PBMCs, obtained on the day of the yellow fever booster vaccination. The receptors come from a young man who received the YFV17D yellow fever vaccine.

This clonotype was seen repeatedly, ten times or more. The CDR3 loop reads CASSLRAIGLNTEAFF. As DNA, the CDR3 is TGTGCCAGCAGCTTAAGGGCTATCGGGTTGAACACTGAAGCTTTCTTT. V and J are TRBV7-3 and TRBJ1-1; no reliable D call. CDR1 and CDR2 from the germline V gene are SGHTA and FQGTGA. V shed 1 base and J shed 0 bases, with 12 bases lying between them. CDR3 length: 16 residues.

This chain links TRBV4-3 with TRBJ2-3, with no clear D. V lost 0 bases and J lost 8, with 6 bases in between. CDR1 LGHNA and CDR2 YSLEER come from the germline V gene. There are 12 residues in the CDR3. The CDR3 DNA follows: TGCGCCAGCAGCCAAGACCCGGGTACGCAGTATTTT. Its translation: CASSQDPGTQYF.

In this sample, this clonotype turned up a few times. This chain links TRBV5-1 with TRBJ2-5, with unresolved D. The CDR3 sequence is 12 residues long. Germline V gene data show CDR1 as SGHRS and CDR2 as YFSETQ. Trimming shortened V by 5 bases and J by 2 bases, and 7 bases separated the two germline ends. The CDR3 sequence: CASSEQQETQYF. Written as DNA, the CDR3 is TGCGCCAGCAGTGAGCAACAAGAGACCCAGTACTTC.